The rows below give T cell receptor beta chains drawn from one sample of a study of CD8+ T cells in alopecia areata. TCRdb's copy holds only in-frame clones and misses some; the assay was immunoSEQ multiplex PCR. The sample has roughly 150,000 clones; around 47% are singletons. The sample was CD4+ T cells sorted from blood. The receptors stem from a human donor with alopecia areata. Both conserved end residues are part of each CDR3. A D gene is named only where the DNA matches it firmly. A clone size is listed for some rows: how often the clone was seen (once, few, many), or a class if it is expanded.

v_gene: TRBV12-5
d_gene: -
abundance: few
j_gene: TRBJ1-1
CDR3aa: CASARKGAGNTEAFF
CDR3nt: TGTGCTAGTGCAAGGAAAGGGGCAGGGAACACTGAAGCTTTCTTT

v_gene: TRBV4-1
d_gene: -
abundance: few
j_gene: TRBJ1-1
CDR3aa: CASSQEVRTGAFF
CDR3nt: TGCGCCAGCAGCCAAGAGGTGAGAACTGGGGCTTTCTTT

v_gene: TRBV29-1
d_gene: TRBD1
abundance: -
j_gene: TRBJ1-5
CDR3aa: CSAVTGGAQHF
CDR3nt: TGCAGCGCCGTAACAGGGGGAGCCCAGCATTTT

v_gene: TRBV19
d_gene: TRBD2
abundance: few
j_gene: TRBJ2-1
CDR3aa: CASSLHRAGANEQFF
CDR3nt: TGTGCCAGTAGTCTTCACCGAGCGGGAGCCAATGAGCAGTTCTTC

v_gene: TRBV2
d_gene: -
abundance: -
j_gene: TRBJ1-5
CDR3aa: CASSAGNQPQHF
CDR3nt: TGTGCCAGCAGCGCCGGCAATCAGCCCCAGCATTTT

v_gene: TRBV7-9
d_gene: TRBD1
abundance: -
j_gene: TRBJ2-7
CDR3aa: CASSTGQGLETYEQYF
CDR3nt: TGTGCCAGCAGCACTGGACAGGGATTAGAGACCTACGAGCAGTACTTC

v_gene: TRBV18
d_gene: TRBD1
abundance: many
j_gene: TRBJ2-7
CDR3aa: CASSPQSGTASYEQYF
CDR3nt: TGTGCCAGCTCACCCCAATCAGGGACAGCTTCCTACGAGCAGTACTTC

v_gene: TRBV27
d_gene: TRBD2
abundance: -
j_gene: TRBJ2-3
CDR3aa: CASRLAGADTQYF
CDR3nt: TGTGCCAGCAGGCTAGCGGGAGCAGATACGCAGTATTTT

v_gene: TRBV28
d_gene: -
abundance: -
j_gene: TRBJ2-3
CDR3aa: CASRQGRTDTQYF
CDR3nt: TGTGCCAGCAGACAGGGACGCACAGATACGCAGTATTTT

v_gene: TRBV14
d_gene: TRBD1
abundance: few
j_gene: TRBJ2-7
CDR3aa: CASRRTGVYEQYF
CDR3nt: TGTGCCAGCAGGCGGACAGGGGTGTACGAGCAGTACTTC

v_gene: TRBV7-2
d_gene: TRBD1
abundance: many
j_gene: TRBJ1-1
CDR3aa: CASSLDPGGSSNTEAFF
CDR3nt: TGTGCCAGCAGCTTAGATCCAGGGGGGTCGTCGAACACTGAAGCTTTCTTT

v_gene: TRBV19
d_gene: -
abundance: -
j_gene: TRBJ2-7
CDR3aa: CASSTGRLQSGKFYEQYF
CDR3nt: TGTGCCAGTAGTACGGGGAGGTTACAAAGTGGGAAATTCTACGAGCAGTACTTC

v_gene: TRBV29-1
d_gene: TRBD1
abundance: few
j_gene: TRBJ2-3
CDR3aa: CSVEATGFTDTQYF
CDR3nt: TGCAGCGTTGAAGCGACAGGGTTCACAGATACGCAGTATTTT

v_gene: TRBV29-1
d_gene: TRBD1
abundance: -
j_gene: TRBJ1-4
CDR3aa: CSVDTGVEGEKLFF
CDR3nt: TGCAGCGTGGACACAGGGGTCGAGGGGGAAAAACTGTTTTTT

v_gene: TRBV7-9
d_gene: -
abundance: -
j_gene: TRBJ2-1
CDR3aa: CASNSRGRPADEQFF
CDR3nt: TGTGCCAGCAATTCTCGAGGCCGACCGGCTGATGAGCAGTTCTTC

v_gene: TRBV29-1
d_gene: TRBD1
abundance: few
j_gene: TRBJ2-7
CDR3aa: CSVVRTGSYEQYF
CDR3nt: TGCAGCGTTGTGAGGACAGGGTCCTACGAGCAGTACTTC

v_gene: TRBV4-1
d_gene: TRBD1
abundance: -
j_gene: TRBJ2-3
CDR3aa: CASSRKWDSFPDTQYF
CDR3nt: TGCGCCAGCAGCCGTAAATGGGACAGTTTTCCAGATACGCAGTATTTT

v_gene: TRBV28
d_gene: -
abundance: once
j_gene: TRBJ1-1
CDR3aa: CATLPPPGTEAFF
CDR3nt: TGTGCCACACTTCCCCCGCCCGGCACTGAAGCTTTCTTT

v_gene: TRBV5-1
d_gene: -
abundance: -
j_gene: TRBJ1-1
CDR3aa: CASRGTSEAFF
CDR3nt: TGCGCCAGCAGGGGTACTTCTGAAGCTTTCTTT

v_gene: TRBV4-1
d_gene: -
abundance: few
j_gene: TRBJ2-1
CDR3aa: CASSQGRLVGMIRDEQFF
CDR3nt: TGCGCCAGCAGCCAGGGACGACTAGTCGGGATGATAAGGGATGAGCAGTTCTTC

v_gene: TRBV7-2
d_gene: TRBD2
abundance: few
j_gene: TRBJ2-7
CDR3aa: CASSPQGLAGRYEQYF
CDR3nt: TGTGCCAGCAGCCCCCAGGGACTAGCGGGAAGGTACGAGCAGTACTTC

v_gene: TRBV7-9
d_gene: TRBD2
abundance: few
j_gene: TRBJ2-1
CDR3aa: CASELAGYNEQFF
CDR3nt: TGTGCCAGCGAACTAGCGGGATACAATGAGCAGTTCTTC

v_gene: TRBV29-1
d_gene: -
abundance: few
j_gene: TRBJ1-2
CDR3aa: CSVGGEGYGYTF
CDR3nt: TGCAGCGTTGGAGGGGAGGGATATGGCTACACCTTC

v_gene: TRBV6-5
d_gene: -
abundance: -
j_gene: TRBJ2-6
CDR3aa: CASSLQSGANVLTF
CDR3nt: TGTGCCAGCAGTCTCCAGTCTGGGGCCAACGTCCTGACTTTC

v_gene: TRBV7-9
d_gene: -
abundance: few
j_gene: TRBJ2-1
CDR3aa: CASFRVHEQFF
CDR3nt: TGTGCCAGCTTTAGGGTCCATGAGCAGTTCTTC

v_gene: TRBV5-1
d_gene: -
abundance: -
j_gene: TRBJ2-1
CDR3aa: CASSLAEVSGATGQFF
CDR3nt: TGCGCCAGCAGCTTGGCCGAAGTCAGTGGGGCTACGGGGCAGTTCTTC

v_gene: TRBV30
d_gene: -
abundance: -
j_gene: TRBJ2-7
CDR3aa: CAWSAPLRSAKQYF
CDR3nt: TGTGCCTGGTCTGCACCCCTACGGTCCGCGAAGCAGTACTTC

v_gene: TRBV15
d_gene: -
abundance: -
j_gene: TRBJ1-4
CDR3aa: CATSRDSNEKLFF
CDR3nt: TGTGCCACCAGCAGGGACTCTAATGAAAAACTGTTTTTT

v_gene: TRBV5-6
d_gene: -
abundance: -
j_gene: TRBJ2-5
CDR3aa: CASSLFRQGETQYF
CDR3nt: TGTGCCAGCAGCTTGTTTCGTCAAGGGGAGACCCAGTACTTC

v_gene: TRBV5-1
d_gene: -
abundance: -
j_gene: TRBJ2-1
CDR3aa: CASSFSLASYNEQFF
CDR3nt: TGCGCCAGCAGCTTTAGTCTAGCCTCCTACAATGAGCAGTTCTTC

v_gene: TRBV19
d_gene: -
abundance: few
j_gene: TRBJ1-3
CDR3aa: CASRSGHSGNTIYF
CDR3nt: TGTGCCAGCAGATCAGGTCACTCTGGAAACACCATATATTTT

v_gene: TRBV11-2
d_gene: -
abundance: -
j_gene: TRBJ2-2
CDR3aa: CASSFLMEFAGELFF
CDR3nt: TGTGCCAGCAGCTTCTTAATGGAGTTCGCCGGGGAGCTGTTTTTT